The 13 T cell receptor beta chains reported below all come from one sample, sequenced in a study of blood T cell repertoires in COVID-19. Sequencing was performed with immunoSEQ multiplex PCR; in TCRdb, only in-frame clones are kept and a portion is missing. This sample has roughly 230,000 clones; around 91% occur once, and the top ten carry around 1.9%. What was sequenced was peripheral blood. The receptors were sampled from a woman aged 55 to 70 with COVID-19, enrolled during active disease.

This clone was picked up one time. The chain is built from TRBV2 and TRBJ2-4; no reliable D call. Trimming took off 4 bases at V and 4 bases at J, with 5 bases between the two ends. The CDR3 extends over 12 amino acids. The germline V gene encodes CDR1 SNHLY and CDR2 FYNNEI. CDR3 region: CASSGPKNIQYF. DNA for the CDR3: TGTGCCAGCAGTGGGCCTAAAAACATTCAGTACTTC.

The J gene is TRBJ1-1, the V gene TRBV5-4; D perhaps matches TRBD1 (5 bases). Germline V lookup: CDR1 SGHNT, CDR2 YYREEE (reference sequence). CDR3 length: 14 residues. V was shortened by 2 bases and J by 6 bases, with 14 bases between the two germline ends. The CDR3 DNA reads as TGTGCCAGCAGCTTAACAGGTCCTACGGCTGAAGCTTTCTTT. As protein: CASSLTGPTAEAFF.

This clone came up a few times. The V gene is TRBV9, the J gene TRBJ1-5, with no clear D. This CDR3 is 15 amino acids long. Germline V gene sequence: CDR1 SGDLS, CDR2 YYNGEE. V lost 3 bases and J lost 9, with 19 bases in between. The DNA for the CDR3 is TGTGCCAGCAGCGGTGGAGGGCAGGACCTTGGGCCCCAGCATTTT. This sequence encodes CASSGGGQDLGPQHF.

This clone was recorded only once. The genes are TRBV5-1 and TRBJ1-1; D perhaps matches TRBD1 (6 bases). V was shortened by 3 bases and J by 2 bases, with 11 bases between the two germline ends. The germline gives CDR1 SGHRS, CDR2 YFSETQ. CDR3 length equals 14 residues. The CDR3 nucleotides read TGCGCCAGCAGCTCCTGGGACACTAACACTGAAGCTTTCTTT. Residues: CASSSWDTNTEAFF.

This chain uses TRBV5-6 with TRBJ2-5, with TRBD1 matching 7 bases. The germline V gene has CDR1 SGHDT and CDR2 YYEEEE. V shed 0 bases and J 1 base; nucleotides not matched to a gene: 3. The CDR3 loop spans 15 amino acids. The CDR3 nucleotides are TGTGCCAGCAGCTTGGAGGGGACAGTCCAAGAGACCCAGTACTTC. Translating gives CASSLEGTVQETQYF.

The chain employs TRBV7-9 and TRBJ1-1, with 7 bases fitting TRBD1. V shed 4 bases, J shed 1 base, and the junction held 12 bases outside the gene matches. CDR1 SEHNR and CDR2 FQNEAQ come from the germline V gene (reference sequence). CDR3 length equals 17 residues. CDR3 in DNA: TGTGCCAGCAGCTCCTACCCCCCGGGACAGCAGAACACTGAAGCTTTCTTT. Its translation is CASSSYPPGQQNTEAFF.

The DNA of the CDR3 is TGTGCCAGCAGTAAGTACCGGGACAGGGGAGGTCAGCCCCAGCATTTT. Translation: CASSKYRDRGGQPQHF. The chain recombines TRBV6-6 with TRBJ1-5, with TRBD1 matching over 10 bases. Germline trimming cut 5 bases from V and 6 bases from J; bases unmatched to any gene: 10. CDR3 length: 16 amino acids. Germline-derived CDR1 and CDR2 are MNHNY and SVGAGI (reference sequence).

This clone came up once. The chain uses TRBV5-4 and TRBJ2-3, with a tentative D call TRBD1 (5 bases). V was shortened by 1 base and J by 2 bases, with 14 bases between the two germline ends. CDR1 is SGHNT, CDR2 YYREEE, per germline (reference sequence). The CDR3 consists of 16 residues. The CDR3 loop is CASSLSVQEYTDTQYF. The CDR3 DNA sequence: TGTGCCAGCAGCTTGAGTGTACAGGAGTACACAGATACGCAGTATTTT.

The V call is TRBV5-1, the J call TRBJ2-2, with D possibly matching TRBD1 (5 bases). The germline CDR1 and CDR2 sequences are SGHRS and YFSETQ. The CDR3 runs 14 residues. Between the trimmed V and J ends, which lost 5 bases and 3 bases, there was a span of 11 bases. CDR3 DNA: TGCGCCAGCAGAAGGGGCGCCGACACCGGGGAGCTGTTTTTT. Translation gives CASRRGADTGELFF.

The V and J genes are TRBV4-3 and TRBJ2-1; TRBD2 matches 11 bases. This CDR3 is 15 amino acids long. The germline V gene has CDR1 LGHNA and CDR2 YSLEER. Trimming cost V 4 bases and J 6 bases; bases outside gene matches: 5. The CDR3 sequence: CASSRGTSGLNEQFF. The CDR3 coding sequence is TGCGCCAGCAGCCGCGGGACTAGCGGTCTCAATGAGCAGTTCTTC.

The rearrangement links TRBV4-3 to TRBJ1-2; 8 bases line up with TRBD1. The ends lost 1 base at V and 8 bases at J; junction bases unmatched: 15. Germline CDR1 and CDR2: LGHNA and YSLEER. This CDR3 has 17 residues. The CDR3 sequence: CASSQVTGVLSALGYTF. The CDR3 DNA reads TGCGCCAGCAGCCAAGTGACAGGGGTCTTGTCGGCGCTCGGCTACACCTTC.

CDR3 bases: TGTGCCAGCAGCCAACGGGGCGGGGTGCTTGGCACAGATACGCAGTATTTT. Residues: CASSQRGGVLGTDTQYF. The V call is TRBV7-3, the J call TRBJ2-3, with D maybe TRBD2 (6 bases). Germline CDR1 is SGHTA and CDR2 is FQGTGA. The CDR3 has 17 residues. The V and J ends lost 5 bases and 1 base respectively, with 19 bases between them.

This chain connects TRBV3-1 (or the pseudogene TRBV3-2) to TRBJ1-6, with TRBD1 matching 8 bases. Germline V lookup: CDR1 LGHDT, CDR2 YNNKEL (reference sequence). With 3 bases clipped from V and 10 bases from J, the junction kept 5 bases outside the gene matches. The CDR3 spans 14 residues. The CDR3 DNA is TGTGCCAGCAGCCAGACAGGGGAAAAGTCACCCCTCCACTTT. Translated, it gives CASSQTGEKSPLHF.